The clone carrying this TCR beta chain was found a few times. Its antigen is unknown. This sample is drawn from a study of T cell clonality in common variable immunodeficiency. Overall study results and limits: Fewer deletions and N-nucleotide insertions were reportedly seen in common variable immunodeficiency TCR beta sequences. Compared with controls, CVID subjects had fewer shared TCRbeta clones.

Profiling relied on immunoSEQ multiplex PCR, and the TCRdb table lists in-frame clones only, not all of them. The sample yields 30,000 to 40,000 clones, without any singletons. Sequences were obtained from peripheral blood mononuclear cells. The clonotype comes from a person aged 18-70 years in good health.

CDR3 protein: CASSLGQGGGKGEKLFF. The DNA read from the CDR3 is TGTGCCAGCAGCCTGGGACAGGGGGGCGGTAAAGGTGAAAAG. The chain has TRBV2 and TRBJ2-2; TRBD1 agrees at 11 bases. The read comes to an end 3 residues before the CDR3 does, leaving the germline J gene to fill in the end. Germline V gene sequence: CDR1 SNHLY, CDR2 FYNNEI. This CDR3 region has 17 residues.